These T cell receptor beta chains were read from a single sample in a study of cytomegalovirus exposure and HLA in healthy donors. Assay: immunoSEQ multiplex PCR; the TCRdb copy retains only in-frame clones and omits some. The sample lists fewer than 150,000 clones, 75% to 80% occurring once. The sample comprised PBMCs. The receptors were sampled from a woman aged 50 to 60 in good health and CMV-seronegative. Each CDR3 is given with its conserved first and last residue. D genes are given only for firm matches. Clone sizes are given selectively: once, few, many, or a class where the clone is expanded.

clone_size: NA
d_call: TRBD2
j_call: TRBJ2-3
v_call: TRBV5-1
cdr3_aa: CASSLRRGGSTDTQYF
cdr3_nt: TGCGCCAGCAGCTTAAGACGGGGGGGGAGCACAGATACGCAGTATTTT

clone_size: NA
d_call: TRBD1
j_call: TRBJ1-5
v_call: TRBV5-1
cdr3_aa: CASSFTGAGNQPQHF
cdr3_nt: TGCGCCAGCAGCTTTACAGGGGCTGGCAATCAGCCCCAGCATTTT

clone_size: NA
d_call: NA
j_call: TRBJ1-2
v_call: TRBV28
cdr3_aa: CASSLSGGRNYGYTF
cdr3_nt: TGTGCCAGCAGTTTATCGGGGGGCCGTAACTATGGCTACACCTTC

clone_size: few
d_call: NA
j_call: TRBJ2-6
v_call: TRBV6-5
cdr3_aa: CASSYNRAGANVLTF
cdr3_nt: TGTGCCAGCAGTTACAACCGGGCTGGGGCCAACGTCCTGACTTTC

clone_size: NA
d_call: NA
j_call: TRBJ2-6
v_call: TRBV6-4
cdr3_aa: CASKDSLSGANVLTF
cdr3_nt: TGTGCCAGCAAGGACAGCCTCTCTGGGGCCAACGTCCTGACTTTC

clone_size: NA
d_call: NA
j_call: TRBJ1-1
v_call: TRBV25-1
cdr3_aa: CASSAPGTKTWETEAFF
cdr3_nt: TGTGCCAGCAGTGCCCCCGGGACAAAGACCTGGGAAACTGAAGCTTTCTTT

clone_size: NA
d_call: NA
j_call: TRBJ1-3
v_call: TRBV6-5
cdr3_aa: CASSYGSSGNTIYF
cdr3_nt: TGTGCCAGCAGTTACGGCTCCTCTGGAAACACCATATATTTT

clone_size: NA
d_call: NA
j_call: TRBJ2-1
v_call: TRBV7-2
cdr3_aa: CASSFTHLRGFNEQFF
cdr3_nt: TGTGCCAGCAGCTTTACCCACCTAAGGGGATTTAATGAGCAGTTCTTC

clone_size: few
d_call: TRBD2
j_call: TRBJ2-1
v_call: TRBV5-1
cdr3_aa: CASSLTSGGSYNEQFF
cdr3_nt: TGCGCCAGCAGCTTGACTAGCGGGGGGTCTTACAATGAGCAGTTCTTC

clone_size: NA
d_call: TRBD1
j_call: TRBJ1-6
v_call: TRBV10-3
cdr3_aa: CAISGDRGSSPLHF
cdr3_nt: TGTGCCATCAGTGGGGACAGGGGCAGTTCACCCCTCCACTTT

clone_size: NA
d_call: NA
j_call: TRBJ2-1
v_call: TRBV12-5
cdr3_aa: CASGPRGGGHNEQFF
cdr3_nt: TGTGCTAGTGGCCCGAGAGGCGGAGGGCACAATGAGCAGTTCTTC

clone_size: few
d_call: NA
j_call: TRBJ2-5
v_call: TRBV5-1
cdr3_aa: CASSLAVGVGQETQYF
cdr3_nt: TGCGCCAGCAGCTTGGCCGTCGGGGTCGGACAAGAGACCCAGTACTTC

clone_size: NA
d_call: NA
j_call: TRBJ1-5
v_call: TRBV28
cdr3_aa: CASTPYSNQPQHF
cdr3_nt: TGTGCCAGCACCCCGTATAGCAATCAGCCCCAGCATTTT

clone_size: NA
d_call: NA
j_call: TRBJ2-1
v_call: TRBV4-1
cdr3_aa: CASRRMGGGGNNEQFF
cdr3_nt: TGCGCCAGCAGAAGGATGGGCGGGGGCGGGAACAATGAGCAGTTCTTC

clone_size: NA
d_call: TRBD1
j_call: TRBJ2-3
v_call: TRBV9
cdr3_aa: CASSAQGASTDTQYF
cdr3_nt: TGTGCCAGCAGCGCTCAGGGGGCTAGCACAGATACGCAGTATTTT

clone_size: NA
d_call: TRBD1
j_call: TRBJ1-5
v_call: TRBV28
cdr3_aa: CASSFGTGGNQPQHF
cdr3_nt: TGTGCCAGCAGCTTCGGGACAGGGGGCAATCAGCCCCAGCATTTT

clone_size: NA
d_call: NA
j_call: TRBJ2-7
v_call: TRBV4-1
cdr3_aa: CASSQDPSGGELTYEQYF
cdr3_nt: TGCGCCAGCAGCCAAGACCCCTCTGGCGGGGAGCTTACTTACGAGCAGTACTTC

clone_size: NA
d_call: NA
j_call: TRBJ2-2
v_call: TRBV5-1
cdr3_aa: CASNSQARGTGELFF
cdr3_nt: TGCGCCAGCAACTCACAAGCCAGGGGAACCGGGGAGCTGTTTTTT

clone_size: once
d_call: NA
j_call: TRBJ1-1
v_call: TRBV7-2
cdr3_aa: CASSLSLPNTEAFF
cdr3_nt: TGTGCCAGCAGCTTAAGCCTTCCAAACACTGAAGCTTTCTTT

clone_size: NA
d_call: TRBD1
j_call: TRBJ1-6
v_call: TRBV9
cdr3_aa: CASSLGQGASPLHF
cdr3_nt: TGTGCCAGCAGCTTGGGACAGGGGGCCTCACCCCTCCACTTT

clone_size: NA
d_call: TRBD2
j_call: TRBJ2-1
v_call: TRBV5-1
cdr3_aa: CASSLYWGILAANGKEQFF
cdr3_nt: TGCGCCAGCAGCTTGTATTGGGGAATACTAGCGGCTAATGGTAAGGAGCAGTTCTTC

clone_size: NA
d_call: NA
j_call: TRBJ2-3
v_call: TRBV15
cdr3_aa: CATSREGWGSERTDTQYF
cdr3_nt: TGTGCCACCAGCAGAGAGGGGTGGGGCTCCGAACGCACAGATACGCAGTATTTT

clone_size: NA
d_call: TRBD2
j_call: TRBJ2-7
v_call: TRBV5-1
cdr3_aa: CASSLALAGSSYEQYF
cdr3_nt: TGCGCCAGCAGCTTGGCACTAGCGGGGAGCTCCTACGAGCAGTACTTC

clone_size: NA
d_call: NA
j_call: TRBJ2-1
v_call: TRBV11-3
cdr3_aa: CASSLGGGGPDEQFF
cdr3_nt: TGTGCCAGCAGCTTGGGAGGGGGGGGCCCCGATGAGCAGTTCTTC

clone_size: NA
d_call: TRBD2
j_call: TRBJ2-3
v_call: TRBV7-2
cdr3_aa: CASSFSGADADTQYF
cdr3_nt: TGTGCCAGCAGCTTTAGCGGGGCGGACGCAGATACGCAGTATTTT

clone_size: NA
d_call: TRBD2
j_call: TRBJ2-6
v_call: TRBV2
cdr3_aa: CASSEGGGSGANVLTF
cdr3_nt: TGTGCCAGCAGTGAAGGCGGGGGAAGTGGGGCCAACGTCCTGACTTTC

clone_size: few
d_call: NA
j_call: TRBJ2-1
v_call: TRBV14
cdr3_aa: CASSETSYNEQFF
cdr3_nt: TGTGCCAGCAGCGAGACTAGTTACAATGAGCAGTTCTTC